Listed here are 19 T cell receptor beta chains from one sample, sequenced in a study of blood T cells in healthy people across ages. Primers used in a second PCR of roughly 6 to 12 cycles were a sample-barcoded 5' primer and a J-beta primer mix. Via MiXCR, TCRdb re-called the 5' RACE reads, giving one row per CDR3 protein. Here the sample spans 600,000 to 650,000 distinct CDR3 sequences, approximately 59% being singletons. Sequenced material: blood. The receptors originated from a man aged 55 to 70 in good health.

The DNA of the CDR3 is TGTGCCACCAGTGAACACAGGGTCGGGGAGCAGTTCTTC. It is translated as CATSEHRVGEQFF. The chain joins TRBV24-1 to TRBJ2-1, with D possibly TRBD1 on 6 matching bases. The CDR3 totals 13 residues. From germline, CDR1 is KGHDR and CDR2 SFDVKD. V was cut by 4 bases and J by 10 bases, with 13 bases left in between.

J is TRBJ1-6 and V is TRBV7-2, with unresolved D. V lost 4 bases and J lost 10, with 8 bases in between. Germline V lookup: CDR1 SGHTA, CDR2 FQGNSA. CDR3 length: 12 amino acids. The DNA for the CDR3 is TGTGCCAGCAGCTCTGAAAGGTCACCCCTCCACTTT. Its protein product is CASSSERSPLHF.

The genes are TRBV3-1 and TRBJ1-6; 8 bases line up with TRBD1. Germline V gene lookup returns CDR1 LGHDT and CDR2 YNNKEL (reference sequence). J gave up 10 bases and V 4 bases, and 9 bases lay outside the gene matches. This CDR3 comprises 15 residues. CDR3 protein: CASSPRQGYSSPLHF. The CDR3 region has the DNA TGTGCCAGCAGCCCCCGACAGGGGTATTCCTCACCCCTCCACTTT.

CDR3 protein: CASSQDRNDNQPQHF. The DNA of the CDR3 is TGTGCCAGCAGCCAAGATAGGAACGACAATCAGCCCCAGCATTTT. The chain combines TRBV4-2 with TRBJ1-5; D remains unclear. V dropped 0 bases and J dropped 3 bases, with 9 bases sitting between them. Germline V CDR1 and CDR2: LGHNA, YNFKEQ. CDR3 length equals 15 residues.

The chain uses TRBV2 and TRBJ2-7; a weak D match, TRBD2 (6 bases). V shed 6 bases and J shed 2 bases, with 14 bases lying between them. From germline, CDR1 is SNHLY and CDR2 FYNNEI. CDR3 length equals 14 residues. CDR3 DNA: TGTGCCAGCAGCGGCGGGACGGCCCCCTACGAGCAGTACTTC. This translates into CASSGGTAPYEQYF.

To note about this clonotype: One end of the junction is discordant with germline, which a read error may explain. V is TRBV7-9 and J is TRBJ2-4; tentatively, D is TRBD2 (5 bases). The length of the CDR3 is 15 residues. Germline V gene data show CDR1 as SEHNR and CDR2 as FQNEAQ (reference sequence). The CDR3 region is CAGSPAGGGENIQYF. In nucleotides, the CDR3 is TGTGCCGGCAGCCCGGCCGGAGGCGGTGAAAACATTCAGTACTTC.

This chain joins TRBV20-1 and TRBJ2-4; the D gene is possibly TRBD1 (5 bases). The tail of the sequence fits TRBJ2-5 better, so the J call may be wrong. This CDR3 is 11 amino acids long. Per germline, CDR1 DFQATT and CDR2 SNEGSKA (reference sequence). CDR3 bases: TGCAGTGCTGGGGCGCGTGGGACCCAGTACTTC. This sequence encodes CSAGARGTQYF.

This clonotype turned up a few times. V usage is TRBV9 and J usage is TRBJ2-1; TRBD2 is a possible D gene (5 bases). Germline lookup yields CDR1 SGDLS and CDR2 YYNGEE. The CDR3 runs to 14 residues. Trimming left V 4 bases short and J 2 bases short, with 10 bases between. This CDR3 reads CASSPRTAYNEQFF. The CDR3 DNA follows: TGTGCCAGCAGCCCCCGGACTGCCTACAATGAGCAGTTCTTC. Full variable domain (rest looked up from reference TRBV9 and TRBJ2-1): DSGVTQTPKHLITATGQRVTLRCSPRSGDLSVYWYQQSLDQGLQFLIQYYNGEERAKGNILERFSAQQFPDLHSELNLSSLELGDSALYFCASSPRTAYNEQFFGPGTRLTVL.

The CDR3 DNA is TGTGCCAGCAAGGGGGTGCGTCTAGCCAAAAACATTCAGTACTTC. Encoded protein: CASKGVRLAKNIQYF. The chain uses TRBV28 and TRBJ2-4; a possible D gene is TRBD1 (6 bases). The CDR3 loop spans 15 amino acids. Trimming pared 7 bases from V and 0 bases from J, leaving 13 bases between. Germline V lookup: CDR1 MDHEN, CDR2 SYDVKM.

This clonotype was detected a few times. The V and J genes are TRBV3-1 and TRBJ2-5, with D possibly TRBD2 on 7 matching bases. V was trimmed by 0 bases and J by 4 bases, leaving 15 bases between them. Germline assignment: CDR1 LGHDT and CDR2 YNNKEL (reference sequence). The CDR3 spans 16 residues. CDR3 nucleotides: TGTGCCAGCAGCCAAGAAGGGGGGGGGCTACCAGAGACCCAGTACTTC. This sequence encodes CASSQEGGGLPETQYF.

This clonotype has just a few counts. CDR3 nucleotides: TGTGCCAGCACGTCCGACCTCGGGGACGAGCAGTACTTC. This translates into CASTSDLGDEQYF. The chain combines TRBV12-3 or TRBV12-4 with TRBJ2-5, with a weak D call TRBD2 (5 bases). The closer fit of TRBJ2-7 to the DNA end suggests the J call may be wrong. The CDR3 consists of 13 residues.

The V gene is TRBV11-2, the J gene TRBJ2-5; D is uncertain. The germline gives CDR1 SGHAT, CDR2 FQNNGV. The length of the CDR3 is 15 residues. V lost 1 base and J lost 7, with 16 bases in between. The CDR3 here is CASSLVEAALGTQYF. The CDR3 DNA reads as TGTGCCAGCAGCTTAGTGGAAGCCGCCCTGGGGACCCAGTACTTC.

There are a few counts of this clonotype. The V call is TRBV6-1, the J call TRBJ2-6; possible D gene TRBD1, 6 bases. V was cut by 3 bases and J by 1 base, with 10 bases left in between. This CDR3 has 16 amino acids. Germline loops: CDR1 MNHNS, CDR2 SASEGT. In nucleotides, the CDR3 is TGTGCCAGCAGTGACGGCAGGGGATCTGGGGCCAACGTCCTGACTTTC. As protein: CASSDGRGSGANVLTF.

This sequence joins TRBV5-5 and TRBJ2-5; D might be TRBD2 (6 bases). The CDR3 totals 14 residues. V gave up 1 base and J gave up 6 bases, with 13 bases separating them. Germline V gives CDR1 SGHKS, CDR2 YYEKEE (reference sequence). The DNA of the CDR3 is TGTGCCAGCAGCTTGATGGGGGAGGTTAAGACCCAGTACTTC. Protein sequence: CASSLMGEVKTQYF.

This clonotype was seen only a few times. CDR3 protein: CASSQRDRRETQYF. The DNA for the CDR3 is TGTGCCAGCAGCCAAAGGGACAGGCGAGAGACCCAGTACTTC. The chain joins TRBV5-5 to TRBJ2-5; 8 positions agree with TRBD1. CDR1 SGHKS and CDR2 YYEKEE come from the germline V gene (reference sequence). Germline trimming cut 4 bases from V and 4 bases from J; bases unmatched to any gene: 6. This CDR3 has 14 residues.

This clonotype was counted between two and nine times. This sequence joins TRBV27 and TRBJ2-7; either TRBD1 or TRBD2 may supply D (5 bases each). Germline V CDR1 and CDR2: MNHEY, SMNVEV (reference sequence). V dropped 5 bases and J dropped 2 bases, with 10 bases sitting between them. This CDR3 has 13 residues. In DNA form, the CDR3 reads TGTGCCAGCAGTCGGGACCCCACCTACGAGCAGTACTTC. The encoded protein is CASSRDPTYEQYF.

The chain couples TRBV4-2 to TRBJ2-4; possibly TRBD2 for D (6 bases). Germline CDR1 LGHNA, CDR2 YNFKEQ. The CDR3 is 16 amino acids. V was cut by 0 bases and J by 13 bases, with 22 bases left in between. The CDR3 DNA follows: TGTGCCAGCAGCCAAGATAAGTCTGAGACTAGAGCCTGGCAGTACTTC. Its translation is CASSQDKSETRAWQYF.

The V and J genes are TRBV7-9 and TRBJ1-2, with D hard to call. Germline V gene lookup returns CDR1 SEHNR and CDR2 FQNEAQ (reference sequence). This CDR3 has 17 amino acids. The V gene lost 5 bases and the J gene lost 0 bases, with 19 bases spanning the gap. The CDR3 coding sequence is TGTGCCAGCAGCGGCGCGGGAGGCAGAGACGCTAACTATGGCTACACCTTC. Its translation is CASSGAGGRDANYGYTF.

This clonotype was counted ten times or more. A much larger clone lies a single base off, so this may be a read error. DNA for the CDR3: TGTGCCAGCAGCGGAGGTTCGCCCGGGGAGCTGTTTTTT. Its protein is CASSGGSPGELFF. The chain links TRBV9 to TRBJ2-2; D is unresolved. CDR1 and CDR2 (germline): SGDLS, YYNGEE. This CDR3 has 13 residues. Trimming stripped 3 bases from V and 6 bases from J, with 9 bases between.